This TCR beta chain is from a study of cytomegalovirus exposure and HLA in healthy donors. Findings and limits, study-wide: From TCR beta sequences, most subjects' HLA-A and HLA-B alleles were reportedly predicted accurately. Relative to equally common others, HLA-associated TCR beta chains showed greater clonal expansion in a later analysis. Most TCR beta V segments were productive about 87% or about 30% of the time in an earlier analysis. For TCR beta chains, V- and J-gene trimming was later linked to a missense DCLRE1C variant.

As for this clone: The antigen is not known.

V was pared by 4 bases and J by 7 bases, with 4 bases of the junction left unmatched. The CDR3 loop spans 12 amino acids. Germline assignment: CDR1 SNHLY and CDR2 FYNNEI. Primers for the PCR totalled 60 Vbeta and 13 Jbeta. Assay used: immunoSEQ multiplex PCR; TCRdb lists only in-frame clones, some missing. The sample has some 180,000 clones, just over 75% seen once. Input material: PBMCs. The J gene is TRBJ2-7, the V gene TRBV2; TRBD2 matches at 7 bases. The source of this sequence is a man aged 18 to 35 in good health and CMV-seronegative. The CDR3 reads CASSVGEGEQYF. DNA of the CDR3: TGTGCCAGCAGTGTCGGGGAGGGAGAGCAGTACTTC.